The present T cell receptor beta chain was sequenced within a study of blood T cell repertoires in COVID-19. Whole-study context: Acute and convalescent COVID-19 samples came from the United States, Italy and Spain. T cells, B-cell-depleted T cells, or PBMCs supplied cDNA or gDNA.

As processed by the authors: Counts of nucleated cells, estimated from reference gene primer amplification, were obtained. Assay used: immunoSEQ multiplex PCR; TCRdb lists only in-frame clones, some missing. V and J calls and clone size follow that table, whereas D and trimming were derived from the DNA. Here the sample spans hundreds of thousands of clones, under 90% being singletons. The sequence was obtained from a woman of 80 years or more with active or convalescent COVID-19. Sequences were obtained from peripheral blood.

The CDR3 here is CASSLDPSGEQYF. Here the CDR3 DNA reads TGCGCCAGCAGCTTGGACCCTAGCGGGGAGCAGTACTTC. The chain recombines TRBV5-1 with TRBJ2-7, with 8 positions matching TRBD2. CDR3 length: 13 amino acids. The junction had 3 bases not matched to a gene; V was cut back by 0 bases and J by 7 bases. Germline V CDR1 and CDR2: SGHRS, YFSETQ.